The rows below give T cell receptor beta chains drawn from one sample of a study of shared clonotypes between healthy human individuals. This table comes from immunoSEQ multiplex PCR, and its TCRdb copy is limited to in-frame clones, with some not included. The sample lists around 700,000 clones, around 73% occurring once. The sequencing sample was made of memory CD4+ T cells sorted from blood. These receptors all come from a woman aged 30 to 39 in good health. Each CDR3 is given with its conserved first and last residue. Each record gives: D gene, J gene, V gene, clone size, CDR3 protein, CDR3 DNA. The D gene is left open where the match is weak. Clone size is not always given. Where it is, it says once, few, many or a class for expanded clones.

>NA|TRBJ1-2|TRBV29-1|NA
CSVVAGSNYGYTF
TGCAGCGTTGTGGCGGGTTCTAACTATGGCTACACCTTC
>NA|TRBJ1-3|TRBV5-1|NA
CASSLGPQEDGNTIYF
TGCGCCAGCAGCTTAGGGCCTCAGGAGGATGGAAACACCATATATTTT
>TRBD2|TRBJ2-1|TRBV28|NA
CASSLPSGGYNEQFF
TGTGCCAGCAGTTTACCCTCGGGAGGGTACAATGAGCAGTTCTTC
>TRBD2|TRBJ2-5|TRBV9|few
CASSVSLGREETQYF
TGTGCCAGCAGCGTTTCATTAGGGAGGGAGGAGACCCAGTACTTC
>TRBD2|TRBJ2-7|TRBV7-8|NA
CASSSASGSSYEQYF
TGTGCCAGCAGCTCTGCTAGCGGGAGTAGCTACGAGCAGTACTTC
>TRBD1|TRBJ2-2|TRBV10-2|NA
CVSRGTGGIGELFF
TGCGTCAGCAGGGGGACAGGGGGGATCGGGGAGCTGTTTTTT
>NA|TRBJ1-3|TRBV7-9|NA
CASSSLRAGNTIYF
TGTGCCAGCAGCTCCCTAAGGGCTGGAAACACCATATATTTT
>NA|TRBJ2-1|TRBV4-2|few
CASSQGAATDPSYNEQFF
TGTGCCAGCAGCCAAGGAGCAGCCACCGACCCCTCCTACAATGAGCAGTTCTTC
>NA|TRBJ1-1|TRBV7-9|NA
CASSSNGPKRTEAFF
TGTGCCAGCAGCTCGAACGGTCCCAAGAGAACTGAAGCTTTCTTT
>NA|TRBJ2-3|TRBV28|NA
CASSLWFGSTDTQYF
TGTGCCAGCAGTTTATGGTTTGGCTCTACAGATACGCAGTATTTT
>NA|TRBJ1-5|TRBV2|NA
CASSAAARDQPQHF
TGTGCCAGCAGTGCGGCGGCGCGGGATCAGCCCCAGCATTTT